Sequencing of this TCR beta chain was carried out in a study of PD-1 blockade in classical Hodgkin lymphoma. The germline V and J ends were trimmed by 4 bases and 0 bases, with 9 bases remaining between them. This CDR3 comprises 15 residues. The V gene's germline CDR1 is KGHSH and CDR2 LQKENI. The time point is: cycle 4 day 1 (C4D1), after less than 7 weeks of nivolumab. Each patient's relapse followed autologous stem cell transplantation, and brentuximab vedotin exposure varied. Best responses were complete response, partial response or progressive disease. Using immunoSEQ multiplex PCR, the repertoire was profiled, and TCRdb retains in-frame clones only, with some absent. The sample has about 96,000 clones, about 93% seen once. Study conclusions and caveats: Whoever responded completely had baseline diversity much like that seen in newly diagnosed patients. Excluded were patients who started nivolumab under 1 year after ASCT, a group that had lower diversity. Newly diagnosed patients were said to have less baseline TCR diversity than healthy donors did.

A remark on this clone: Antigen specificity is unknown.

This TCR came from a human donor with classical Hodgkin lymphoma. The chain is built from TRBV18 and TRBJ1-4; possibly TRBD1 for D (6 bases). Here the sequenced sample was peripheral blood mononuclear cells (PBMCs), taken before the fourth cycle of nivolumab. Here the CDR3 reads CASSQRQATNEKLFF. DNA of the CDR3: TGTGCCAGCTCACAGCGACAGGCAACTAATGAAAAACTGTTTTTT.